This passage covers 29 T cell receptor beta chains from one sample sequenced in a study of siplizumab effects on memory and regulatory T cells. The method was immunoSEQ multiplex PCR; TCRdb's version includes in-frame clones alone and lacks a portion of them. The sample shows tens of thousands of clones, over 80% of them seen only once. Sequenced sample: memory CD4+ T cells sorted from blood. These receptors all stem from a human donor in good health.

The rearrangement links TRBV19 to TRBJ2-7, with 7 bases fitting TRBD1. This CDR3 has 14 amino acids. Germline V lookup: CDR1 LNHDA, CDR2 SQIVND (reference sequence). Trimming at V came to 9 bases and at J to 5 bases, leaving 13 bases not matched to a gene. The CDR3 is CARYGDREFHEQYF. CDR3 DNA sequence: TGTGCCAGATATGGAGACAGGGAGTTTCACGAGCAGTACTTC.

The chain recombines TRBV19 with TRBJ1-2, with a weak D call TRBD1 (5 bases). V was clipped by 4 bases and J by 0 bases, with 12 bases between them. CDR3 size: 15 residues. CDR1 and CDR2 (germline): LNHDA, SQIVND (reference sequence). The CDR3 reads CASSTDGTSNYGYTF. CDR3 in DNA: TGTGCCAGTAGTACCGACGGGACTTCTAACTATGGCTACACCTTC. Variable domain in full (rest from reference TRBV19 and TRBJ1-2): DGGITQSPKYLFRKEGQNVTLSCEQNLNHDAMYWYRQDPGQGLRLIYYSQIVNDFQKGDIAEGYSVSREKKESFPLTVTSAQKNPTAFYLCASSTDGTSNYGYTFGSGTRLTVV.

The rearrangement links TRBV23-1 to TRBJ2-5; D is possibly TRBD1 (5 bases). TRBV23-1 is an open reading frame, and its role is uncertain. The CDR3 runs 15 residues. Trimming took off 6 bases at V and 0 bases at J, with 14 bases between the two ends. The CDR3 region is CASSQRQNHQETQYF. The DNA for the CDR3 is TGCGCCAGCAGCCAGAGACAGAACCACCAAGAGACCCAGTACTTC.

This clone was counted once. DNA of the CDR3: TGTGCCAGCAGCTTTGCGGAACTTTACAATGAGCAGTTCTTC. Its protein product is CASSFAELYNEQFF. The gene calls are TRBV7-8 and TRBJ2-1; D uncertain. The CDR3 loop spans 14 amino acids. The ends were cut back, 3 bases at V and 4 bases at J, with 10 bases in the middle. Looked up from germline, CDR1 is SGHVS and CDR2 is FQNEAQ. Full variable domain (outside the CDR3, taken from reference TRBV7-8 and TRBJ2-1): GAGVSQSPRYKVAKRGQDVALRCDPISGHVSLFWYQQALGQGPEFLTYFQNEAQLDKSGLPSDRFFAERPEGSVSTLKIQRTQQEDSAVYLCASSFAELYNEQFFGPGTRLTVL.

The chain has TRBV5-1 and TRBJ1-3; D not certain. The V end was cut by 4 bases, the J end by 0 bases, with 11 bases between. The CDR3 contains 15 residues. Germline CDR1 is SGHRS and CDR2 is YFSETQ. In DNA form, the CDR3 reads TGCGCCAGCAGCGGCTCGGGGAGCTCTGGAAACACCATATATTTT. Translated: CASSGSGSSGNTIYF.

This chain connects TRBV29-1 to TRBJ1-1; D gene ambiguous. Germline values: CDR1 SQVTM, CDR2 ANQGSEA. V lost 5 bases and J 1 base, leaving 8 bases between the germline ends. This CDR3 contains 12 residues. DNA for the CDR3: TGCAGCGTTCTCCCTTCGAACACTGAAGCTTTCTTT. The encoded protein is CSVLPSNTEAFF.

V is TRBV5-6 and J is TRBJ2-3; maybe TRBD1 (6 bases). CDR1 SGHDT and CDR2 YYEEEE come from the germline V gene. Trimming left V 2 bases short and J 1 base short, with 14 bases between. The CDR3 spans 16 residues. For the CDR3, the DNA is TGTGCCAGCAGCTTATGGACAGAGGGAGGCACAGATACGCAGTATTTT. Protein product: CASSLWTEGGTDTQYF.

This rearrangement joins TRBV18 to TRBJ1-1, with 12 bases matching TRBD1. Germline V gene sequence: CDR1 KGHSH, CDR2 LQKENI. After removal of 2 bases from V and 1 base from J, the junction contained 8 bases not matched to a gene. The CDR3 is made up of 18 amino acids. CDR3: CASSPYSPGQGANTEAFF. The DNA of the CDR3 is TGTGCCAGCTCACCATATAGCCCGGGACAGGGGGCGAACACTGAAGCTTTCTTT.

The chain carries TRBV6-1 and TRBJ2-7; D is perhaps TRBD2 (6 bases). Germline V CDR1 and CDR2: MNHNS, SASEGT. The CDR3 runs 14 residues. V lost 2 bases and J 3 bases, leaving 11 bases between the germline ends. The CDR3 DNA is TGTGCCAGCAGTGAACTCGGGGGAGACTACGAGCAGTACTTC. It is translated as CASSELGGDYEQYF.

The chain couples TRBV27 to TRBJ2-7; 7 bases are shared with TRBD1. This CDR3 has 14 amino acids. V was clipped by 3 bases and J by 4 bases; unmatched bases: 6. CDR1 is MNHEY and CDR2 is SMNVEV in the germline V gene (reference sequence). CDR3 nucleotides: TGTGCCAGCAGTTTCGGGCAGGGGGTATACGAGCAGTACTTC. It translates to CASSFGQGVYEQYF.

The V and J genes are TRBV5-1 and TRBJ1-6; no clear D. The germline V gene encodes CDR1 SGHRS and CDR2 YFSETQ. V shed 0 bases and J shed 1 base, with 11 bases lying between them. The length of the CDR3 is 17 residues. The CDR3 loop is CASSLDPGGSYNSPLHF. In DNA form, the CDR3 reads TGCGCCAGCAGCTTGGATCCAGGAGGGTCCTATAATTCACCCCTCCACTTT.

The chain's CDR3 is CASSPRRLDTEAFF. The CDR3 DNA reads as TGTGCCAGCAGCCCCCGCCGGTTGGACACTGAAGCTTTCTTT. J is TRBJ1-1 and V is TRBV12-2. TRBV12-2 is a known pseudogene. The CDR3 extends over 14 amino acids.

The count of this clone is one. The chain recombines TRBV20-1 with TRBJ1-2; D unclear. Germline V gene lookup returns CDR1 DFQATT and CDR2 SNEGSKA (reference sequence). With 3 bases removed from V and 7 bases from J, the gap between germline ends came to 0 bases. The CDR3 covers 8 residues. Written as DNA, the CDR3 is TGCAGTGCTAGTGGCTACACCTTC. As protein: CSASGYTF.

CDR3 bases: TGTGCCAGCAGCCAGGACAGGGAAGCTTTCTTT. Encoded protein: CASSQDREAFF. The J gene is TRBJ1-1, the V gene TRBV7-8; 7 bases align to TRBD1. CDR3 size: 11 residues. Per germline, CDR1 SGHVS and CDR2 FQNEAQ. V gave up 5 bases and J gave up 8 bases; unmatched junction bases: 2.

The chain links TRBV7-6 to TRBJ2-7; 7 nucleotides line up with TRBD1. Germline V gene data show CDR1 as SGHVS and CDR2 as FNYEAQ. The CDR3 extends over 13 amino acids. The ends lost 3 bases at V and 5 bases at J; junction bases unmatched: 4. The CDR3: CASSLRQGNEQYF. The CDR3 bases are TGTGCCAGCAGCTTGAGACAGGGCAACGAGCAGTACTTC.

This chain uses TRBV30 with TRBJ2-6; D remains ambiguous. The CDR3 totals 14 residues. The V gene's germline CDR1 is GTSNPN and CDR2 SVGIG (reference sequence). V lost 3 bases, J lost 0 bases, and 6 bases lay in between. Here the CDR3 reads CAWRNPSGANVLTF. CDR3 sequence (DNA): TGTGCCTGGAGAAACCCCTCTGGGGCCAACGTCCTGACTTTC.

This chain's CDR3 is CASRQGGSTDTQYF. As DNA, the CDR3 is TGTGCCAGCAGACAGGGGGGGAGTACAGATACGCAGTATTTT. The chain carries TRBV4-2 and TRBJ2-3, with a possible D match to TRBD1 (8 bases). The CDR3 extends over 14 amino acids. V gave up 6 bases and J gave up 3 bases, with 13 bases separating them. The germline gives CDR1 LGHNA, CDR2 YNFKEQ.

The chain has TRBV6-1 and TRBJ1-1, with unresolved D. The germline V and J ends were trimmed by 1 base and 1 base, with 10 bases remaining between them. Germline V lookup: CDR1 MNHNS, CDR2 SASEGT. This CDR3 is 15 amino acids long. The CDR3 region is CASSEEGRRNTEAFF. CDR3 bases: TGTGCCAGCAGTGAAGAGGGCAGGCGGAACACTGAAGCTTTCTTT.

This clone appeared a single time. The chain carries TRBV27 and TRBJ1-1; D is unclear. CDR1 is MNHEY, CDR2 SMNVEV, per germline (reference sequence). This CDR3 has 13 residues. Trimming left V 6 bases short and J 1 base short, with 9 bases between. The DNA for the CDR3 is TGTGCCAGCAGGCTAACCCGGAACACTGAAGCTTTCTTT. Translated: CASRLTRNTEAFF.

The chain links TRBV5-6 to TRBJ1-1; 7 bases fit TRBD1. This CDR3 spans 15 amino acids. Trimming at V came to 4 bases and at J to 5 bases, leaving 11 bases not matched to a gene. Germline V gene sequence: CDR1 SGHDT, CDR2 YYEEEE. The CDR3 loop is CASSRTGGEWTEAFF. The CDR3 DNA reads TGTGCCAGCAGCAGGACAGGCGGCGAGTGGACTGAAGCTTTCTTT.

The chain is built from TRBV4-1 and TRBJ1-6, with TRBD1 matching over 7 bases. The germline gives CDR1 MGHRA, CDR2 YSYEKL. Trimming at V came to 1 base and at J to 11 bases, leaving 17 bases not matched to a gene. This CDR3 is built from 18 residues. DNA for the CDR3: TGCGCCAGCAGCCAAGCTTTAGAGGTCGGAAGGGGGCCGACACCCCTCCACTTT. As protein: CASSQALEVGRGPTPLHF.

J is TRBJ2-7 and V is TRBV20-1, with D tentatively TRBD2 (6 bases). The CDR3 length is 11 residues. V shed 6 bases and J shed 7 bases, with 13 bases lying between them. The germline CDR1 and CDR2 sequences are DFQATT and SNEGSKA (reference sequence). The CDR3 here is CSASTEGEQYF. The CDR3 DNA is TGCAGTGCCTCGACGGAGGGGGAGCAGTACTTC.

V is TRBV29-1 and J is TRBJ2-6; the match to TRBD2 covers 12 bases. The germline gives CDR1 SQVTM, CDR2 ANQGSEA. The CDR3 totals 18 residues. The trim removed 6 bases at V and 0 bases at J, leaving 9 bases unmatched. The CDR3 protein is CSVYEGTSGFSGANVLTF. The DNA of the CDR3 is TGCAGCGTCTACGAGGGGACTAGCGGGTTCTCTGGGGCCAACGTCCTGACTTTC.

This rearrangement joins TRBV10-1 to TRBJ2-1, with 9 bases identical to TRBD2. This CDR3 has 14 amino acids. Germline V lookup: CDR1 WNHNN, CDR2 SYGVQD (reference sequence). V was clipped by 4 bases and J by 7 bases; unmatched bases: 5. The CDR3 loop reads CASSGASGMNEQFF. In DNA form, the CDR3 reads TGCGCCAGCAGTGGGGCTAGCGGGATGAATGAGCAGTTCTTC.

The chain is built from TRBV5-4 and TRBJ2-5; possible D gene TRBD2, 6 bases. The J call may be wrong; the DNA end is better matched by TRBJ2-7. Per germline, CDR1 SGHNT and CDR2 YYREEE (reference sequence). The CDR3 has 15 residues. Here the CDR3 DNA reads TGTGCCAGCATGATTAATACTAGCCCACTAAACGAGCAGTACTTC. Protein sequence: CASMINTSPLNEQYF.

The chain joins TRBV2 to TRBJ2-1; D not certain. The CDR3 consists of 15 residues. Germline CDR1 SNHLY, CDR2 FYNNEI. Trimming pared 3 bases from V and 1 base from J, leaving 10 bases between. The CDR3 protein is CASSDDGKSYNEQFF. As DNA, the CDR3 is TGTGCCAGCAGTGATGACGGAAAATCCTACAATGAGCAGTTCTTC.

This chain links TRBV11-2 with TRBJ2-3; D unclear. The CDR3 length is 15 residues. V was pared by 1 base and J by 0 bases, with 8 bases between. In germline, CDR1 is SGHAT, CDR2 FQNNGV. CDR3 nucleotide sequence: TGTGCCAGCAGCTTAGGATCCGGGAGCACAGATACGCAGTATTTT. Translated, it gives CASSLGSGSTDTQYF.

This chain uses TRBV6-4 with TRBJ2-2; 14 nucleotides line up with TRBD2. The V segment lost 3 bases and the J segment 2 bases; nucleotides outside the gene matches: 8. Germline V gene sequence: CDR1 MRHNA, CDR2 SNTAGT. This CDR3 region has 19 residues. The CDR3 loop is CASSDLGLAGVANTGELFF. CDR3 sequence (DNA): TGTGCCAGCAGTGATTTGGGACTAGCGGGGGTGGCCAACACCGGGGAGCTGTTTTTT.

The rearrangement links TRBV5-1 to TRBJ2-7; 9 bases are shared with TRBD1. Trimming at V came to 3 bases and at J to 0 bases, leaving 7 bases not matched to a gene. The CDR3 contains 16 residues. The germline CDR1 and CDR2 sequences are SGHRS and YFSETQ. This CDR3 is CASSWGQGASSYEQYF. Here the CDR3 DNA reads TGCGCCAGCAGCTGGGGACAGGGCGCAAGCTCCTACGAGCAGTACTTC.